This T cell receptor beta chain was identified during a study of blood T cells in healthy people across ages (dated by TCRdb to about 2015). At the level of the whole study: In model experiments, template switching captured roughly one uniquely barcoded TCR beta cDNA molecule for every two T cells. The study measured age-related changes in TCR beta repertoire diversity using deep sequencing normalized with unique cDNA molecular identifiers. The donors were split into four age groups: young (average 16 years), middle-aged (about 40), aged (over 55) and long-lived (roughly 80). To avoid experimental bias, donors of different ages were spread randomly across the sequencing lanes. Two additional independent replicas of 1 million unique cDNA reads from the same blood draw were analyzed for two donors (one aged 18 to 30 and one aged 80 or older). Study-wide conclusions, independent of this receptor: Total diversity estimates from one million sequenced T cells were considered lower bounds and underestimates. Observed TCR beta diversity per million T cells fell roughly linearly with age, and a significant reduction was already apparent by age roughly 40. Bulk unsorted PBMC profiling prevented conclusive comparison of naive and antigen-experienced compartments. There was a strong correlation between observed TCR beta diversity and the percentage of naive T cells measured by flow cytometry. The long-lived group showed more naive CD4+ T cells, fewer expanded clones and increased TCR diversity than the aged group, suggesting age selection. Because donor CMV infection status was unknown, age-related changes in expanded clonotypes were potentially confounded.

The donors were 40 or so Caucasian individuals from Russia, aged roughly 6 to 100 years, who were systemically healthy. Each donor gave around 9 milliliters of peripheral blood, collected into EDTA-treated Vacutainer tubes. Ficoll-Paque density-gradient centrifugation was used to isolate PBMCs, with at least 6.5 million per sample. Total RNA, at least 5 micrograms per sample, was extracted from PBMCs with Trizol reagent. For every donor, an aliquot of PBMCs went through flow cytometry to measure the percentages of naive CD45RAhigh/CD27high T cells. Germline trimming: 1 base from V, 2 bases from J; junction bases outside gene matches: 3. The CDR3 measures 15 amino acids from cysteine to phenylalanine. The entry retains the CDR3 DNA only, 45 bases that are in frame from base 1. CDR1 SGHAT and CDR2 FQNNGV were looked up in the germline V gene. The library was obtained by 5' RACE. Sequencing instrument: Illumina HiSeq 2500. The second PCR ran for about 7 to 11 cycles and used a J-beta primer mix along with a sample-barcoded 5' primer. A template-switch 5' adaptor carrying 12 random nucleotides introduced a unique molecular identifier onto each TCR beta cDNA molecule. At least 2.5 million CDR3-containing paired-end reads were obtained from each sample. All of the RNA was converted into first-strand cDNA using the Mint cDNA synthesis kit, with a TRBC-specific oligonucleotide serving as the primer. After uracil-DNA glycosylase treatment, a first 18-cycle PCR used universal primers M1SS and BC2_uni_R on all cDNA. The paper's processing steps were these. Normalization of each sample was performed by random selection of 1 million high-quality reads, each carrying a distinct molecular identifier. Instead of being binned into consensus sequences, reads that shared molecular identifiers were thrown out. MiTCR, run with a Q25 quality threshold and the strictest error-elimination algorithm, handled CDR3 identification, clonotype clustering and error correction. A nonparametric unseen species model with Euler transformation was used to estimate a lower bound on total TCR beta diversity. Using fastp at Q25 and MiXCR, TCRdb reprocessed the public reads and kept productive beta chains. Rows with one shared CDR3 protein collapse into an entry with the most common genes and DNA. The authors' filters were not applied to this entry. The sample profile shows about 1.8 million distinct CDR3 sequences; 40% to 55% of them were found once. The ten largest clones add up to approximately 2.1% of the sample.

With regard to this clonotype: There is no known antigen for this receptor. Base quality data are lacking; no much larger clone is found one base away.

This clonotype was sampled from a woman in her forties in good health. Recombination linked TRBV11-2 to TRBJ2-5; the junction holds 8 bases that match TRBD2. Input material: blood. This receptor has the CDR3 CASSLGTSRQETQYF. The bases are TGTGCCAGCAGCTTAGGGACTAGCAGACAAGAGACCCAGTACTTC.